The rows below give T cell receptor beta chains drawn from one sample of a study of vaccination and CD4 T cells after COVID-19. One entry per CDR3 protein, called by TCRdb with MiXCR from the PCR reads. This sample has roughly 15,000 distinct CDR3 sequences, with approximately 50% found just once. These receptors have no known antigen. Sequenced here: CD4+ T cells from blood, cultured in vitro, sampled about 7 months after SARS-CoV-2 vaccination. The receptors stem from a human donor who had recovered from COVID-19. Each CDR3 is given without its conserved first and last residue. The order of the fields is CDR3 protein, V gene, J gene, D gene. The D gene is left open where the match is weak.

cdr3_aa: ASSSGTGGGNTIY; v_call: TRBV7-9; j_call: TRBJ1-3; d_call: TRBD1
cdr3_aa: ATSEGQVLSYEQY; v_call: TRBV24-1; j_call: TRBJ2-7; d_call: .
cdr3_aa: ASSFYSGRGDTQY; v_call: TRBV7-2; j_call: TRBJ2-3; d_call: TRBD2
cdr3_aa: ASSYSSGGTGVHTEAF; v_call: TRBV6-2/TRBV6-3; j_call: TRBJ1-1; d_call: TRBD1
cdr3_aa: ATGRANQETQY; v_call: TRBV24-1; j_call: TRBJ2-5; d_call: .
cdr3_aa: ASSRAGAYNEQF; v_call: TRBV6-2/TRBV6-3; j_call: TRBJ2-1; d_call: TRBD2
cdr3_aa: ASSRGENTEAF; v_call: TRBV7-8; j_call: TRBJ1-1; d_call: .
cdr3_aa: SASYRDTWYQETQY; v_call: TRBV20-1; j_call: TRBJ2-5; d_call: .
cdr3_aa: ATSRAPGGTEAF; v_call: TRBV15; j_call: TRBJ1-1; d_call: TRBD1
cdr3_aa: ASSLSRFEAF; v_call: TRBV7-9; j_call: TRBJ1-1; d_call: .
cdr3_aa: ASGGRGQPQH; v_call: TRBV21-1; j_call: TRBJ1-5; d_call: .
cdr3_aa: ASSTRAREEQF; v_call: TRBV7-7; j_call: TRBJ2-1; d_call: .
cdr3_aa: ASSFLGQVRYQETQY; v_call: TRBV6-2/TRBV6-3; j_call: TRBJ2-5; d_call: TRBD1
cdr3_aa: ASSYSLGGTEAF; v_call: TRBV6-5; j_call: TRBJ1-1; d_call: .
cdr3_aa: ASSLGGTGGETQY; v_call: TRBV5-4; j_call: TRBJ2-5; d_call: TRBD2
cdr3_aa: ASSDIGGYGYT; v_call: TRBV6-4; j_call: TRBJ1-2; d_call: .
cdr3_aa: ASRRTGRYEQF; v_call: TRBV6-2/TRBV6-3; j_call: TRBJ2-1; d_call: TRBD1
cdr3_aa: SARDGLPSYNEQF; v_call: TRBV20-1; j_call: TRBJ2-1; d_call: .
cdr3_aa: ASSLEGGSTEAF; v_call: TRBV7-6; j_call: TRBJ1-1; d_call: .
cdr3_aa: SARGASTIPETQY; v_call: TRBV20-1; j_call: TRBJ2-5; d_call: .
cdr3_aa: ASSRAGVYEQY; v_call: TRBV6-2/TRBV6-3; j_call: TRBJ2-7; d_call: TRBD2
cdr3_aa: ATSRDRGIFNQPQH; v_call: TRBV15; j_call: TRBJ1-5; d_call: .
cdr3_aa: SAQDYTGTQY; v_call: TRBV20-1; j_call: TRBJ2-5; d_call: .
cdr3_aa: ASSYSQGFNQPQH; v_call: TRBV6-5; j_call: TRBJ1-5; d_call: .
cdr3_aa: ASNSLGTVNTEAF; v_call: TRBV19; j_call: TRBJ1-1; d_call: TRBD1
cdr3_aa: ASSLEPGFLGETQY; v_call: TRBV11-2; j_call: TRBJ2-5; d_call: .
cdr3_aa: SARRSTSFYGYT; v_call: TRBV20-1; j_call: TRBJ1-2; d_call: .
cdr3_aa: ASTLAGGPYNEQF; v_call: TRBV28; j_call: TRBJ2-1; d_call: TRBD2
cdr3_aa: SARSPRGDQETQY; v_call: TRBV20-1; j_call: TRBJ2-5; d_call: TRBD2
cdr3_aa: ASKGPIEQF; v_call: TRBV19; j_call: TRBJ2-1; d_call: .
cdr3_aa: ASTRGNYNEQF; v_call: TRBV6-1; j_call: TRBJ2-1; d_call: .
cdr3_aa: ASRRGGSFEQY; v_call: TRBV27; j_call: TRBJ2-7; d_call: .
cdr3_aa: ATSRDWDTIY; v_call: TRBV15; j_call: TRBJ1-3; d_call: .
cdr3_aa: ASSRRSGRAYNEQF; v_call: TRBV7-2; j_call: TRBJ2-1; d_call: TRBD2
cdr3_aa: ASSPGGGTQY; v_call: TRBV7-3; j_call: TRBJ2-5; d_call: .
cdr3_aa: ASSLVRDGTEAF; v_call: TRBV7-2; j_call: TRBJ1-1; d_call: .
cdr3_aa: ASSEAAGVSYEQY; v_call: TRBV7-2; j_call: TRBJ2-7; d_call: .
cdr3_aa: ASSWRDTQY; v_call: TRBV19; j_call: TRBJ2-3; d_call: .
cdr3_aa: ASSYRVDQPQH; v_call: TRBV6-2/TRBV6-3; j_call: TRBJ1-5; d_call: .
cdr3_aa: ATRGSGANVLT; v_call: TRBV6-1; j_call: TRBJ2-6; d_call: .
cdr3_aa: ASSQDARTLGNTEAF; v_call: TRBV4-2; j_call: TRBJ1-1; d_call: .
cdr3_aa: SARDFGVNTEAF; v_call: TRBV20-1; j_call: TRBJ1-1; d_call: .
cdr3_aa: SAARYGLGNEQF; v_call: TRBV20-1; j_call: TRBJ2-1; d_call: .
cdr3_aa: AISNPRDSYEQY; v_call: TRBV10-3; j_call: TRBJ2-7; d_call: .
cdr3_aa: SAVDTETQY; v_call: TRBV20-1; j_call: TRBJ2-5; d_call: .
cdr3_aa: ASSGQGTNYGYT; v_call: TRBV6-1; j_call: TRBJ1-2; d_call: TRBD1
cdr3_aa: ASSGTPSSNQPQH; v_call: TRBV6-4; j_call: TRBJ1-5; d_call: .
cdr3_aa: ASRKESRGGSLVYEQY; v_call: TRBV6-1; j_call: TRBJ2-7; d_call: TRBD2
cdr3_aa: AGETEGYT; v_call: TRBV19; j_call: TRBJ1-2; d_call: .
cdr3_aa: AWGHMNTEAF; v_call: TRBV30; j_call: TRBJ1-1; d_call: .
cdr3_aa: AIRGTSGEDTQY; v_call: TRBV10-3; j_call: TRBJ2-3; d_call: TRBD2
cdr3_aa: ASSTSRGVYGYT; v_call: TRBV19; j_call: TRBJ1-2; d_call: .